This TCR beta chain was obtained from a study of T-cell reconstitution after alpha-beta-depleted transplantation in children. Study conclusions and caveats: Surviving recipient T cells and thymic progenitors produced the high day-60 TCRbeta diversity seen in some patients. Reportedly, roughly two months post-transplant, alpha-beta T cells arose from several hundred expanded graft clones. One year post-transplant, T-cell counts and diversity were largely derived from T cells produced anew.

As regards this clonotype: Its specificity is unknown.

The germline gives CDR1 MGHDK, CDR2 SYGVNS. With 9 bases removed from V and 2 bases from J, the gap between germline ends came to 17 bases. CDR3 length: 14 residues. The authors prepared the TCRbeta library with unique molecular identifiers. TCRdb reprocessed the PCR reads via MiXCR and lists one record per CDR3 protein. The sample shows around 800,000 distinct CDR3 sequences, approximately 15% of them seen only once. The sample was PBMCs, mostly from graft donor cells, taken 360 days after TCRalphabeta/CD19-depleted stem cell transplant. The receptor was isolated from a male patient younger than 18 who had a stem cell transplant for acute lymphoblastic leukemia, so the T cells may come from the graft donor. The J gene is TRBJ2-7, the V gene TRBV25-1; D might be TRBD1 or TRBD2, each matching 5 bases. The DNA of the CDR3 is TGTGCCAGTGACGAGGGGTCCCCCCCCTACGAGCAGTACTTC. Its protein is CASDEGSPPYEQYF.